The clone carrying this TCR beta chain was counted a few times. Its antigen is still unknown. The TCR beta cDNA libraries contained unique molecular identifiers. TCRdb fed the PCR reads into MiXCR, producing one record per CDR3 protein. The table includes about 570,000 distinct CDR3 sequences, around 36% detected once. These data belong to a study of post-analysis software for immune sequencing data. Looking at the study overall: Recorded disease courses covered relapsing-remitting, secondary progressive and progressive-relapsing multiple sclerosis. Some patients had no subtype annotation. Study-level points and caveats: Roughly five TRBV segments, including TRBV5-6, TRBV5-1 and TRBV20-1, were more frequent in patients than controls.

The germline CDR1 and CDR2 sequences are MNHEY and SVGAGI. This CDR3 has 15 residues. The junction had 9 bases not matched to a gene; V was cut back by 2 bases and J by 9 bases. Sequenced: blood. The TCR comes from a girl aged 2-17 years with multiple sclerosis. This rearrangement joins TRBV6-5 to TRBJ2-1; 8 bases match TRBD2. This CDR3 is CASSYDGGALGEQFF. The CDR3 DNA follows: TGTGCCAGCAGTTACGACGGGGGGGCCCTGGGTGAGCAGTTCTTC.